This T cell receptor beta chain was observed in a study of graft-versus-host responses after intestinal transplantation (dated by TCRdb to the early 2020s). With regard to the full study: Multivisceral, liver-intestinal, or isolated intestinal transplants were received by the recipients. Instead of going to the commercial service, samples from a few later patients were sequenced in-house on an Illumina MiSeq and processed with MiXCR. To identify alloreactive clones, pre-transplant mixed lymphocyte reaction products were sequenced and then compared with unstimulated pre-transplant donor and recipient T cells. The cohort enrolled 24 intestinal transplant recipients, one of whom was a retransplant, and a few patients without pretransplant specimens were excluded. Every recipient was given anti-thymocyte globulin induction, followed by approximately 3 years of maintenance tacrolimus and steroids. Donor T cell macrochimerism was defined as a peak of at least 4% donor T cells among recipient peripheral blood mononuclear cells. After intestinal transplantation, graft-versus-host and host-versus-graft alloreactive T cell clones in the graft, circulation and bone marrow were tracked using bulk TCR-beta CDR3 sequencing.

Based on the germline V gene, the CDR1 and CDR2 sequences are SGDLS and YYNGEE. V and J lose 0 bases and 0 bases, and a span of 7 bases separates them. The CDR3 holds 14 amino acids from the cysteine to the phenylalanine. The only DNA kept is the CDR3, 42 bases in frame from the first base. A note on this clone: No antigen is known for it. Base qualities are not provided; no much larger clone lies one nucleotide away.

Preparation of the library involved the immunoSEQ multiplex PCR assay. In most patients, genomic DNA was isolated using the Qiagen DNeasy Blood and Tissue Kit and sent frozen to Adaptive Biotechnologies for TCR sequencing. For most patients, genomic DNA was subjected to high-throughput TCR-beta CDR3 sequencing by Adaptive Biotechnologies. The original methods were these. TCR sequencing data were retrieved from Adaptive's ImmunoSEQ software for 15 to 20 patients, whereas a few other patients were processed with MiXCR and VDJtools. To correct CD4 versus CD8 sorting errors, sequences present in both subsets at a frequency ratio below 5:1 were removed. CDR3 nucleotide sequences shared by donor and recipient were removed because the origin of these sequences could not be assigned. To count as alloreactive, a clone needed at least 2-fold expansion over unstimulated cells and a minimum CFSE-low frequency of 0.002% (template counts) or 0.001% (read counts). Clones detected in sequenced pre-transplant spleen, lymph node, or MLR CFSE-low populations of the donor or recipient were defined as mappable. Cumulative frequency of alloreactive clones was calculated as a percentage of all sequences weighted by copy number. TCRdb re-hosts the immuneACCESS table, in-frame sequences only. Its copies lack some clones; in the studies checked, an unresolved V gene accounts for under half of them, and the cause for the rest is not known. The V and J calls and the clone size are those of that table, but D and trimming were determined from the DNA. Across this sample there are more than 95,000 clones, with more than 85% seen only once. The ten top clones hold around 0.96% of the sample.

The time point label corresponds to: cells obtained before transplantation from donor or recipient. CD3+CD4+ and CD3+CD8+ populations were FACS-sorted from unstimulated pre-transplant donor and recipient cells taken from spleen or lymph nodes. The paper's findings and limits, for the study overall: The relatively low number and heterogeneity of intestinal transplant patients limited the conclusions. GvH clones turned up in recipient bone marrow, with some appearing earlier in ileal mucosa or blood, a pattern consistent with an intestinal mucosal origin. In the allografts of patients with donor T cell macrochimerism, GvH to HvG T cell clonal ratios were high. Peak levels of circulating GvH clones were associated with declines in HvG clones early after transplant.

This TCR was sampled from a human donor who received an intestinal transplant. Recombination connected TRBV9 to TRBJ2-7; no D gene is confidently identified. The source was unstimulated CD4+ T cells sorted from spleen or lymph node cells, collected before intestinal transplant. The CDR3 here reads CASSVEAASYEQYF. The DNA sequence is given as TGTGCCAGCAGCGTAGAGGCAGCCTCCTACGAGCAGTACTTC.